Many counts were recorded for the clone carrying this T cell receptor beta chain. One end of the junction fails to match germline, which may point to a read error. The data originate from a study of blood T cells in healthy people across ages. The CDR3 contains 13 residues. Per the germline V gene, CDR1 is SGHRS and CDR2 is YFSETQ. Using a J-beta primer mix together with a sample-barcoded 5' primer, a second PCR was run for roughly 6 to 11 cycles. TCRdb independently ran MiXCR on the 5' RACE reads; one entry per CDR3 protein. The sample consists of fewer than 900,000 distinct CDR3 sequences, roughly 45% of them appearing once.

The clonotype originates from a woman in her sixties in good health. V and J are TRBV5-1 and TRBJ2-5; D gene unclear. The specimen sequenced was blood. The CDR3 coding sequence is TGTGCCAGCAGTTTAGGAGCCCAAGAGACCCAGTACTTC. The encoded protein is CASSLGAQETQYF.